These T cell receptor beta chains were read from a single sample in a study of cytomegalovirus exposure and HLA in healthy donors. Produced via immunoSEQ multiplex PCR; TCRdb's table is partial and in-frame only. This table holds tens of thousands of clones, roughly 73% found once. Sequencing was done on a sample of PBMCs. These receptor sequences come from a woman in her thirties or forties in good health and CMV-seropositive. CDR3s include the opening cysteine and the closing phenylalanine or tryptophan. The D gene is left open where the match is weak. Expanded clones are given a class, and other clones once, few, many or no size at all.

D | J | V | size | CDR3 | DNA
TRBD1 | TRBJ1-6 | TRBV27 | NA | CASSLVFGQGGSPLHF | TGTGCCAGCAGTTTAGTTTTTGGACAGGGTGGTTCACCCCTCCACTTT
TRBD1 | TRBJ1-2 | TRBV5-6 | NA | CASSITFGTGGSYGYTF | TGTGCCAGCAGCATTACATTCGGGACAGGGGGATCCTATGGCTACACCTTC
TRBD1 | TRBJ1-1 | TRBV6-5 | NA | CASRPGQATAEAFF | TGTGCCAGCAGGCCGGGACAGGCCACCGCTGAAGCTTTCTTT
TRBD1 | TRBJ2-7 | TRBV7-2 | NA | CASSFPTGGARSYEQYF | TGTGCCAGCAGCTTTCCCACAGGGGGCGCCCGGTCCTACGAGCAGTACTTC
NA | TRBJ2-5 | TRBV5-4 | NA | CASSLAGAAGKETQYF | TGTGCCAGCAGCTTGGCGGGCGCGGCAGGGAAAGAGACCCAGTACTTC
NA | TRBJ2-7 | TRBV27 | NA | CASKPLRQTYEQYF | TGTGCCAGCAAACCCCTCCGACAGACCTACGAGCAGTACTTC
NA | TRBJ2-3 | TRBV18 | NA | CASSPSGSRDTQYF | TGTGCCAGCTCACCATCAGGAAGCCGGGATACGCAGTATTTT
TRBD2 | TRBJ2-1 | TRBV4-2 | once | CASSQAGGSYNEQFF | TGTGCCAGCAGCCAAGCGGGGGGCTCCTACAATGAGCAGTTCTTC
TRBD1 | TRBJ1-2 | TRBV4-2 | NA | CASSQGPGQFNYGYTF | TGTGCCAGCAGCCAAGGCCCGGGACAGTTTAACTATGGCTACACCTTC
NA | TRBJ1-5 | TRBV11-2 | NA | CASSLEGGQPQHF | TGTGCCAGCAGCTTGGAGGGAGGTCAGCCCCAGCATTTT
NA | TRBJ2-7 | TRBV5-1 | NA | CASSRGQSPYEQYF | TGCGCCAGCAGCCGAGGACAGTCCCCCTACGAGCAGTACTTC
NA | TRBJ2-1 | TRBV2 | NA | CASKPGQNNEQFF | TGTGCCAGCAAACCGGGTCAAAACAATGAGCAGTTCTTC
TRBD1 | TRBJ1-2 | TRBV7-9 | medium-sized | CASSSGQGDYGYTF | TGTGCCAGCAGCTCCGGACAGGGAGACTATGGCTACACCTTC
NA | TRBJ1-2 | TRBV19 | NA | CASSEGGYGYTF | TGTGCCAGTAGTGAGGGAGGCTATGGCTACACCTTC
TRBD2 | TRBJ2-1 | TRBV19 | NA | CASAEAGGPSREQFF | TGTGCCAGTGCGGAAGCGGGGGGGCCCTCCCGTGAGCAGTTCTTC
TRBD1 | TRBJ2-2 | TRBV2 | NA | CASSETTGDTGELFF | TGTGCCAGCAGTGAAACGACAGGGGACACCGGGGAGCTGTTTTTT
NA | TRBJ2-5 | TRBV7-6 | NA | CASSSSSHTRGWETQYF | TGTGCCAGCAGCTCTTCGTCCCACACAAGGGGATGGGAGACCCAGTACTTC
TRBD2 | TRBJ2-1 | TRBV10-2 | NA | CASNLASGGSYNEQFF | TGCGCCAGCAACCTAGCTAGCGGTGGGTCTTACAATGAGCAGTTCTTC
NA | TRBJ1-4 | TRBV19 | NA | CASSLQGVTEKLFF | TGTGCCAGTAGTCTACAGGGTGTGACGGAAAAACTGTTTTTT
TRBD2 | TRBJ2-1 | TRBV11-3 | NA | CASSLGGGGDISYNEQFF | TGTGCCAGCAGCTTAGGGGGCGGGGGGGATATCTCCTACAATGAGCAGTTCTTC
NA | TRBJ2-7 | TRBV7-2 | NA | CASSPSAGSYEQYF | TGTGCCAGCAGCCCCTCGGCAGGCTCCTACGAGCAGTACTTC
TRBD1 | TRBJ1-2 | TRBV4-1 | NA | CASSQGQGPVNYGYTF | TGCGCCAGCAGCCAAGGACAGGGCCCCGTTAACTATGGCTACACCTTC
NA | TRBJ2-7 | TRBV2 | NA | CASSEVWLGSYEQYF | TGTGCCAGCAGTGAAGTGTGGCTAGGCTCCTACGAGCAGTACTTC
NA | TRBJ2-1 | TRBV19 | NA | CASSIRGSSYNEQFF | TGTGCCAGTAGTATAAGGGGGTCCTCCTACAATGAGCAGTTCTTC